One and the same sample provided the 4 T cell receptor beta chains below, sequenced in a study of T cell changes during pregnancy in multiple sclerosis. The assay was immunoSEQ multiplex PCR, and TCRdb's table has in-frame clones only and misses some. In the table there are under 80,000 clones, roughly 92% of which are singletons. The sequences come from peripheral blood, collected before pregnancy. These receptors originate from a female donor with multiple sclerosis, enrolled in a pregnancy study.

The chain combines TRBV7-2 with TRBJ2-4; 7 bases match TRBD1. Germline V gene lookup returns CDR1 SGHTA and CDR2 FQGNSA. The CDR3 totals 14 residues. The V and J ends lost 5 bases and 2 bases, in that order; junction bases with no gene match: 3. DNA for the CDR3: TGTGCCAGCAGCCTGACAGGGTCCAAAAACATTCAGTACTTC. Protein product: CASSLTGSKNIQYF.

The chain carries TRBV19 and TRBJ2-7, with D possibly TRBD2 on 6 matching bases. The CDR3 has 14 amino acids. With 6 bases removed from V and 5 bases from J, the gap between germline ends came to 17 bases. CDR1 is LNHDA, CDR2 SQIVND, per germline (reference sequence). CDR3 amino acids: CASSRSGGIHEQYF. CDR3 DNA sequence: TGTGCCAGTAGCCGAAGTGGCGGGATCCACGAGCAGTACTTC. The full variable domain, completed using reference TRBV19 and TRBJ2-7, is DGGITQSPKYLFRKEGQNVTLSCEQNLNHDAMYWYRQDPGQGLRLIYYSQIVNDFQKGDIAEGYSVSREKKESFPLTVTSAQKNPTAFYLCASSRSGGIHEQYFGPGTRLTVT.

This chain uses TRBV19 with TRBJ2-2, with D unresolved. The CDR3 has 12 residues. The germline V and J ends were trimmed by 8 bases and 1 base, with 5 bases remaining between them. The germline gives CDR1 LNHDA, CDR2 SQIVND (reference sequence). The CDR3 spells CASQWNTGELFF. In DNA form, the CDR3 reads TGTGCCAGTCAATGGAACACCGGGGAGCTGTTTTTT.

This chain uses TRBV7-6 with TRBJ2-7; 10 nucleotides match TRBD2. The CDR3 runs to 15 residues. The V segment lost 4 bases and the J segment 0 bases; nucleotides outside the gene matches: 3. CDR1 and CDR2 (germline): SGHVS, FNYEAQ. The CDR3: CASSSLAGDSYEQYF. The CDR3 DNA is TGTGCCAGCAGCTCCCTAGCGGGGGACTCCTACGAGCAGTACTTC.